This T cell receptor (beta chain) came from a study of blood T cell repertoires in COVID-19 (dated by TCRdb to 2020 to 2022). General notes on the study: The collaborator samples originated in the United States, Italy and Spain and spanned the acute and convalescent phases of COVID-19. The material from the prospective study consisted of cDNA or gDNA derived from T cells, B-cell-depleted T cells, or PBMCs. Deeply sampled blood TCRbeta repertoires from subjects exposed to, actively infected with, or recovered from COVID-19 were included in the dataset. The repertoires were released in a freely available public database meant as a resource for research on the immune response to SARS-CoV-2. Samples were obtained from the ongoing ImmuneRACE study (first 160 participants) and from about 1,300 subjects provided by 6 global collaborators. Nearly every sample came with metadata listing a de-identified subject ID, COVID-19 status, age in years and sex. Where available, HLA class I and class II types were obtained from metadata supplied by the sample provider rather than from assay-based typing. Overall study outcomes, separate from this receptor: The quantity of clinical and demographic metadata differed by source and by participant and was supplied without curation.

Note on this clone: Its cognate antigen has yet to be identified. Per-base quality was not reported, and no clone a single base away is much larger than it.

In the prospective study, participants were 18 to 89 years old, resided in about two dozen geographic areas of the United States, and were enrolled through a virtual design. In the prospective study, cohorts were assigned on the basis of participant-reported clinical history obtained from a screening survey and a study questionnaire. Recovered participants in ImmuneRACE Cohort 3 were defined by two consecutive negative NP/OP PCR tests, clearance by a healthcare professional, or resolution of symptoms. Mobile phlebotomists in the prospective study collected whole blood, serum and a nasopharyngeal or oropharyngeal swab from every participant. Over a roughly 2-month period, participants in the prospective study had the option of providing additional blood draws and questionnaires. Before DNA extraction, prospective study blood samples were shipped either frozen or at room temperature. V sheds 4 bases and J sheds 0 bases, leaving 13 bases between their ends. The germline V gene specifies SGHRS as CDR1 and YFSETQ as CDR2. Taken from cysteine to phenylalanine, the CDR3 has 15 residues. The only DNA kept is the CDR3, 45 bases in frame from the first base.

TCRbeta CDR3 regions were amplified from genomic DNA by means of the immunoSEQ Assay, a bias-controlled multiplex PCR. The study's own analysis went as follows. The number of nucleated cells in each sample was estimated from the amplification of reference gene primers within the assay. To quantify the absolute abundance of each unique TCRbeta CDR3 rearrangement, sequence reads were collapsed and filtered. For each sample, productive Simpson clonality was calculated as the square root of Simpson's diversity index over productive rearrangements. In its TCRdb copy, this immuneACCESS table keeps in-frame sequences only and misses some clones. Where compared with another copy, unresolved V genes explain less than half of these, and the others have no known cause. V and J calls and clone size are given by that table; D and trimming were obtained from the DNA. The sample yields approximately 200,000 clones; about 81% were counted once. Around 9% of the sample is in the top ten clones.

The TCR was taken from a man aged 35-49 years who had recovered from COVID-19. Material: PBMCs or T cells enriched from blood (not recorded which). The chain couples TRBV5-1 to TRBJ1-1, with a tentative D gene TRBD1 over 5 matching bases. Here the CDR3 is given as CASSQGLTMNTEAFF. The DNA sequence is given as TGCGCCAGCAGCCAGGGACTGACCATGAACACTGAAGCTTTCTTT.